Below are 27 T cell receptor beta chains sequenced from a single sample in a study of blood T cells in healthy people across ages. A second PCR, run for about 6 to 12 cycles, used a sample-barcoded 5' primer plus a J-beta primer mix. Each CDR3 protein is one row after TCRdb ran MiXCR on the 5' RACE reads. The profile shows under 1,000,000 distinct CDR3 sequences, about half of them singletons. Sample: blood. The source of these receptors is a man at least 80 years old in good health.

Concerning this clonotype: One end of the junction does not line up with germline, which may come from a read error. The gene calls are TRBV29-1 and TRBJ2-7, with TRBD2 identical over 11 bases. This CDR3 region has 15 residues. CDR1 SQVTM and CDR2 ANQGSEA come from the germline V gene. In DNA form, the CDR3 reads TGCCGCGTTGAGATACTAGCGGGAGAGGTATCCGAGCAGTACTTC. It codes for CRVEILAGEVSEQYF.

The CDR3 here is CASSSRREQETQYF. Written as DNA, the CDR3 is TGTGCCAGCAGCTCCCGACGGGAACAAGAGACCCAGTACTTC. This sequence joins TRBV7-2 and TRBJ2-5, with a possible D match to TRBD2 (5 bases). V lost 4 bases, J lost 2 bases, and 11 bases lay in between. CDR3 size: 14 residues. Germline V gene lookup returns CDR1 SGHTA and CDR2 FQGNSA.

This clonotype was picked up a small number of times. V gene TRBV7-2 combines with J gene TRBJ2-5; 8 bases match TRBD2. This CDR3 region has 16 residues. The V segment lost 0 bases and the J segment 2 bases; nucleotides outside the gene matches: 5. Germline V lookup: CDR1 SGHTA, CDR2 FQGNSA. CDR3 protein: CASSLAFQRGQETQYF. Written as DNA, the CDR3 is TGTGCCAGCAGCTTAGCTTTTCAGCGGGGGCAAGAGACCCAGTACTTC.

CDR3 amino acids: CASSKAGEGNSNQPQHF. The CDR3, as DNA: TGTGCCAGCAGCAAAGCGGGTGAGGGGAATAGCAATCAGCCCCAGCATTTT. This chain links TRBV21-1 with TRBJ1-5; the D call TRBD1 from the table was never checked on the DNA. TRBV21-1 has pseudogene status. The CDR3 contains 17 residues.

This chain uses TRBV7-9 with TRBJ1-2, with 7 bases identical to TRBD1. CDR1 SEHNR and CDR2 FQNEAQ come from the germline V gene (reference sequence). V shed 1 base and J 2 bases; nucleotides not matched to a gene: 4. The CDR3 runs 15 residues. The CDR3 is CASSLEVQGNYGYTF. The CDR3 DNA reads TGTGCCAGCAGCTTAGAGGTACAGGGGAACTATGGCTACACCTTC.

Worth noting for this clonotype: The junction and the germline gene differ at one end; a read error may be behind it. The V and J genes are TRBV6-6 and TRBJ1-6, with 9 nucleotides matching TRBD1. Germline V CDR1 and CDR2: MNHNY, SVGAGI (reference sequence). This CDR3 is built from 16 residues. DNA of the CDR3: TGTGCCAGCACCCTCCCGGGACAGGGCTCCGATTCACCCCCCCACTTT. The encoded protein is CASTLPGQGSDSPPHF.

The chain has TRBV5-1 and TRBJ1-4; D not certain. This CDR3 comprises 15 residues. Trimming left V 4 bases short and J 7 bases short, with 17 bases between. Per the germline V gene, CDR1 is SGHRS and CDR2 is YFSETQ. The CDR3 DNA follows: TGCGCCAGCAGCCCGGCCAAGGGTCTCGGTGAAAAACTGTTTTTT. Its translation is CASSPAKGLGEKLFF.

The chain employs TRBV7-9 and TRBJ2-7; 12 bases are a match to TRBD2. V lost 7 bases to trimming and J lost 3 bases; unmatched junction nucleotides: 10. Germline CDR1 is SEHNR and CDR2 is FQNEAQ (reference sequence). The CDR3 runs to 16 residues. CDR3 sequence: CASMGLAGKKDYEQYF. DNA of the CDR3: TGTGCCAGCATGGGACTAGCGGGTAAAAAGGACTACGAGCAGTACTTC.

This clonotype was seen only once. The chain carries TRBV4-2 and TRBJ2-7, with a weak D call TRBD1 (5 bases). The DNA end is more similar to TRBJ2-5, so the J call may be wrong. There are 17 residues in the CDR3. Germline assignment: CDR1 LGHNA and CDR2 YNFKEQ. The DNA for the CDR3 is TGTGCCAGCAGCCTTTCTCAGGGCCAGGGTCGGGCGGAGACCCAGTACTTC. Translating it yields CASSLSQGQGRAETQYF.

The chain combines TRBV10-1 with TRBJ2-3, with a tentative D call TRBD1 (6 bases). Germline V gene data show CDR1 as WNHNN and CDR2 as SYGVQD (reference sequence). This CDR3 region has 14 residues. Deletions cut 2 bases from V and 14 bases from J, with 20 bases between. CDR3 amino acids: CASSEEGWWGHWYF. The CDR3 bases are TGCGCCAGCAGTGAGGAGGGTTGGTGGGGACACTGGTATTTT.

A single count supports this clonotype. V is TRBV19 and J is TRBJ1-6; D not resolved. The germline V gene has CDR1 LNHDA and CDR2 SQIVND (reference sequence). The CDR3 is 17 residues long. V lost 3 bases and J 8 bases, leaving 20 bases between the germline ends. The DNA of the CDR3 is TGTGCCAGTAGTATCCTCTTGGACGGAGGATTCCATTCACCCCTCCACTTT. This codes for CASSILLDGGFHSPLHF.

This clonotype was counted ten times or more. The gene calls are TRBV12-3 or TRBV12-4 and TRBJ1-6; the D is unclear. The CDR3 length is 14 residues. V dropped 4 bases and J dropped 9 bases, with 13 bases sitting between them. Here the CDR3 reads CASSYQKGGSPLHF. In DNA, the CDR3 is TGTGCCAGCAGTTATCAAAAAGGAGGTTCACCCCTCCACTTT.

The gene calls are TRBV5-1 and TRBJ2-7; possibly TRBD1 or TRBD2 for D (7 bases each). Germline values: CDR1 SGHRS, CDR2 YFSETQ. The CDR3 contains 14 residues. Trimming removed 4 bases from V and 2 bases from J, with 13 bases in between. The CDR3 sequence is CASSGRDSAYEQYF. The DNA of the CDR3 is TGCGCCAGCAGCGGGAGGGACAGCGCCTACGAGCAGTACTTC.

The rearrangement links TRBV29-1 to TRBJ2-2; possibly TRBD2 for D (6 bases). The CDR3 consists of 15 residues. V was pared by 3 bases and J by 0 bases, with 11 bases between. CDR1 is SQVTM, CDR2 ANQGSEA, per germline. The CDR3 region has the DNA TGCAGCGTTGATGGGCGGGGTTCGAACACCGGGGAGCTGTTTTTT. It encodes CSVDGRGSNTGELFF.

The chain recombines TRBV19 with TRBJ2-1; 9 nucleotides align to TRBD2. This CDR3 is 15 amino acids long. V was clipped by 6 bases and J by 7 bases; unmatched bases: 10. CDR1 is LNHDA and CDR2 is SQIVND in the germline V gene (reference sequence). CDR3 DNA sequence: TGTGCCAGTAGAGGTGGGCCAGCGGGAGGTAATGAGCAGTTCTTC. Its protein product is CASRGGPAGGNEQFF. Full variable domain (remainder filled in from reference TRBV19 and TRBJ2-1): DGGITQSPKYLFRKEGQNVTLSCEQNLNHDAMYWYRQDPGQGLRLIYYSQIVNDFQKGDIAEGYSVSREKKESFPLTVTSAQKNPTAFYLCASRGGPAGGNEQFFGPGTRLTVL.

This sequence joins TRBV27 and TRBJ2-7, with D perhaps matching TRBD2 (6 bases). The germline CDR1 and CDR2 sequences are MNHEY and SMNVEV (reference sequence). V lost 2 bases, J lost 3 bases, and 17 bases lay in between. The CDR3 is 16 amino acids. This CDR3 reads CASSLKGGSGFYEQYF. CDR3 sequence (DNA): TGTGCCAGCAGTTTAAAAGGAGGTAGCGGCTTCTACGAGCAGTACTTC.

The chain couples TRBV29-1 to TRBJ2-4; a possible D gene is TRBD2 (8 bases). The CDR3 has 12 residues. Germline assignment: CDR1 SQVTM and CDR2 ANQGSEA. This chain's CDR3 is CRANRGAGEQYF. In DNA form, the CDR3 reads TGCAGAGCTAACAGGGGAGCGGGAGAGCAGTACTTC.

V gene TRBV4-3 combines with J gene TRBJ1-6, with 7 bases matching TRBD1. V lost 5 bases and J lost 16; bases outside the gene matches: 5. This CDR3 has 11 residues. Per germline, CDR1 LGHNA and CDR2 YSLEER. This CDR3 is CASSYQGVLHF. Here the CDR3 DNA reads TGCGCCAGCAGCTATCAGGGGGTACTCCACTTT.

Concerning this clonotype itself: The junction differs from germline at one of its ends, possibly a read error. This chain links TRBV12-3 or TRBV12-4 with TRBJ2-2, with a weak D call TRBD1 (6 bases). This CDR3 region has 14 residues. CDR3 in DNA: TGTACCAGCAGTTTAGGACAGCACACCGGGGAGCTGTTTTTT. Protein product: CTSSLGQHTGELFF.

This clonotype was seen only once. A much bigger clone sits one base away, suggesting this may be a read error. V is TRBV3-1 and J is TRBJ2-5, with TRBD2 matching over 8 bases. There are 14 residues in the CDR3. Germline CDR1 LGHDT, CDR2 YNNKEL (reference sequence). The CDR3, as DNA: TGTGCCAGCCGCCAAGAGCGGGGGCGAGAGACCCAGTACTTC. Translated: CASRQERGRETQYF.

This sequence joins TRBV11-2 and TRBJ2-1; no firm D call. The ends were cut back, 1 base at V and 5 bases at J, with 12 bases in the middle. Germline-derived CDR1 and CDR2 are SGHAT and FQNNGV. The CDR3 totals 15 residues. CDR3 amino acids: CASSLAGRFNNEQFF. The CDR3 DNA sequence: TGTGCCAGCAGCTTAGCTGGTCGCTTCAACAATGAGCAGTTCTTC.

J is TRBJ2-1 and V is TRBV29-1; D uncertain. Per the germline V gene, CDR1 is SQVTM and CDR2 is ANQGSEA. This CDR3 has 15 amino acids. With 7 bases removed from V and 0 bases from J, the gap between germline ends came to 16 bases. The DNA for the CDR3 is TGCAGCGCATGGCCGAGGCTCAGCTCCTACAATGAGCAGTTCTTC. The encoded protein is CSAWPRLSSYNEQFF.

V usage is TRBV7-2 and J usage is TRBJ2-5; D is possibly TRBD1 or TRBD2 (6 bases each). V was pared by 3 bases and J by 4 bases, with 15 bases between. This CDR3 is built from 15 residues. Germline V gene lookup returns CDR1 SGHTA and CDR2 FQGNSA. This CDR3 reads CASSLKLGGPETQYF. Here the CDR3 DNA reads TGTGCCAGCAGCTTGAAGCTTGGGGGGCCAGAGACCCAGTACTTC.

The CDR3 DNA sequence: TGTGCCAGCAGAACTAGCGGGAGGGCCTTTCCCTACAATGAGCAGTTCTTC. It is translated as CASRTSGRAFPYNEQFF. This sequence joins TRBV2 and TRBJ2-1, with TRBD2 matching over 13 bases. CDR1 is SNHLY, CDR2 FYNNEI, per germline. V lost 6 bases and J lost 2; bases outside the gene matches: 7. CDR3 length: 17 residues.

The V call is TRBV4-2, the J call TRBJ1-5; D is perhaps TRBD1 (6 bases). There are 16 residues in the CDR3. Germline-derived CDR1 and CDR2 are LGHNA and YNFKEQ. Trimming pared 2 bases from V and 8 bases from J, leaving 19 bases between. This CDR3 reads CASSQRGGFAPKPQHF. CDR3 coding DNA: TGTGCCAGCAGCCAAAGGGGGGGGTTTGCACCCAAGCCCCAGCATTTT.

This rearrangement joins TRBV7-2 to TRBJ2-7; 11 bases are shared with TRBD2. The germline V gene encodes CDR1 SGHTA and CDR2 FQGNSA. V shed 0 bases and J 0 bases; nucleotides not matched to a gene: 1. The CDR3 totals 16 residues. The CDR3 sequence is CASSLALAGGSYEQYF. In DNA form, the CDR3 reads TGTGCCAGCAGCTTAGCCCTAGCGGGGGGCTCCTACGAGCAGTACTTC.

The rearrangement uses TRBV11-3 and TRBJ2-7, with a possible D match to TRBD2 (5 bases). The J call may be faulty, since TRBJ2-5 better matches the DNA end. Germline V lookup: CDR1 SGHNT, CDR2 YENEEA. The CDR3 is 17 amino acids. The DNA for the CDR3 is TGTGCCAGCAGCTTAGGGCTGACTGGCGGGCCTTCGGAGACCCAGTACTTC. It specifies CASSLGLTGGPSETQYF.